Below are 6 T cell receptor beta chains sequenced from a single sample in a study of T cells in Graves' hyperthyroidism and ophthalmopathy (dated by TCRdb to the late 2010s). Preparation of the library involved multiplex PCR. Sequencing instrument: Illumina HiSeq 2000. The TCR beta CDR3 regions were amplified from the RNA transcripts. A first-round RT-PCR of the TCR CDR3 used the HTBI primer set with the Qiagen OneStep RT-PCR kit. TCRdb's own reprocessing of the public reads used fastp at Q25 and MiXCR and kept productive beta chains. Duplicate CDR3 protein sequences are folded into a single record with the most common DNA and genes. The sample records some 300,000 distinct CDR3 sequences, about 14% of which are singletons. The ten largest clones represent approximately 8.6% of the sample. The sequenced material came from blood. These TCRs come from a woman aged 25 to 39 with Graves' hyperthyroidism that later progressed to Graves' ophthalmopathy.

The rearrangement links TRBV20-1 to TRBJ2-3; 7 bases line up with TRBD1. Germline V CDR1 and CDR2: DFQATT, SNEGSKA (reference sequence). The CDR3 is made up of 16 amino acids. V shed 6 bases and J 0 bases; nucleotides not matched to a gene: 12. DNA of the CDR3: TGCAGTGCGTCCGGGACAGAGATAGCTAGCACAGATACGCAGTATTTT. As protein: CSASGTEIASTDTQYF.

This chain joins TRBV28 and TRBJ1-4, with 7 bases lining up with TRBD1. Germline CDR1 is MDHEN and CDR2 is SYDVKM. The length of the CDR3 is 14 residues. The V gene end was trimmed by 6 bases and the J gene end by 4 bases; junction bases not matched to a gene: 5. The CDR3 spells CASSLQGGNEKLFF. CDR3 in DNA: TGTGCCAGCAGCCTTCAGGGGGGTAATGAAAAACTGTTTTTT. Full variable domain (missing parts from reference TRBV28 and TRBJ1-4): DVKVTQSSRYLVKRTGEKVFLECVQDMDHENMFWYRQDPGLGLRLIYFSYDVKMKEKGDIPEGYSVSREKKERFSLILESASTNQTSMYLCASSLQGGNEKLFFGSGTQLSVL.

This clonotype occurred a few times. The chain links TRBV6-1 to TRBJ2-1; no clear D gene. Trimming removed 0 bases from V and 4 bases from J, with 7 bases in between. This CDR3 region has 14 residues. Looked up from germline, CDR1 is MNHNS and CDR2 is SASEGT. CDR3 in DNA: TGTGCCAGCAGTGAAGCGGGAAGATACAATGAGCAGTTCTTC. Translating it yields CASSEAGRYNEQFF.

Ten or more counts support this clonotype. J is TRBJ2-5 and V is TRBV12-3 or TRBV12-4, with no clear D. V was shortened by 0 bases and J by 5 bases, with 13 bases between the two germline ends. The CDR3 has 15 amino acids. The CDR3 coding sequence is TGTGCCAGCAGTTTAGCCGGCAGAAACGTGGAGACCCAGTACTTC. Protein product: CASSLAGRNVETQYF.

This clonotype came up many times. This sequence joins TRBV27 and TRBJ2-5; TRBD2 matches 9 bases. This CDR3 is 15 amino acids long. Trimming removed 5 bases from V and 4 bases from J; junction bases left unmatched: 8. Germline assignment: CDR1 MNHEY and CDR2 SMNVEV (reference sequence). The CDR3 DNA is TGTGCCAGCAGTGCGCGGGGCGGGAGGGGAGAGACCCAGTACTTC. Its translation is CASSARGGRGETQYF.

Many counts were recorded for this clonotype. This chain joins TRBV20-1 and TRBJ2-1; 10 positions agree with TRBD2. CDR3 length equals 14 residues. Germline assignment: CDR1 DFQATT and CDR2 SNEGSKA (reference sequence). V lost 6 bases and J lost 7; bases outside the gene matches: 9. The CDR3 protein is CSAPGTSVLNEQFF. The CDR3 DNA follows: TGCAGTGCGCCAGGGACTAGCGTCCTGAATGAGCAGTTCTTC.